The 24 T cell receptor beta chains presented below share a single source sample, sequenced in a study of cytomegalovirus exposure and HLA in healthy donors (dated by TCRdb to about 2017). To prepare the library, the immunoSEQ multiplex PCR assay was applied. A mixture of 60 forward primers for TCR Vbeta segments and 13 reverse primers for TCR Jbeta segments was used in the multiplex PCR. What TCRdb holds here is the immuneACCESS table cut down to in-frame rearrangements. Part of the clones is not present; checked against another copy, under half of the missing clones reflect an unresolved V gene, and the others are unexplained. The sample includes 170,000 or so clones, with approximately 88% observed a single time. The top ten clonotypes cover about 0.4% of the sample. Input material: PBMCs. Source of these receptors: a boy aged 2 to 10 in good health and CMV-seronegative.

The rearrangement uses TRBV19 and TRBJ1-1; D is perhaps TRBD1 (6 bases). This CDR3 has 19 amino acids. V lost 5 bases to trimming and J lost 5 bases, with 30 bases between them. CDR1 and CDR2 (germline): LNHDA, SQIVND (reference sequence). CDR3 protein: CASSPYPWTVRGRVTEAFF. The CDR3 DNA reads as TGTGCCAGTAGTCCTTACCCTTGGACAGTAAGGGGAAGAGTTACTGAAGCTTTCTTT. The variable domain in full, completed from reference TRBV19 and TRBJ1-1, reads DGGITQSPKYLFRKEGQNVTLSCEQNLNHDAMYWYRQDPGQGLRLIYYSQIVNDFQKGDIAEGYSVSREKKESFPLTVTSAQKNPTAFYLCASSPYPWTVRGRVTEAFFGQGTRLTVV.

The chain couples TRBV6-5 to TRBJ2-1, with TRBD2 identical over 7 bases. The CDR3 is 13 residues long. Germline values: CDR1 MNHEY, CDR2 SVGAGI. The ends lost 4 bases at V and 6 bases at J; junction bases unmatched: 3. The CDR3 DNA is TGTGCCAGCAGTTCGCGGGAGTCCAATGAGCAGTTCTTC. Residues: CASSSRESNEQFF.

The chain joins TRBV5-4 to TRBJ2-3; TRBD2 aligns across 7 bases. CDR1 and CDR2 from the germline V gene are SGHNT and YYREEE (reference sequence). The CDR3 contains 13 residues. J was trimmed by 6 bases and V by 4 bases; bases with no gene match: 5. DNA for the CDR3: TGTGCCAGCAGCCCGACTAGCCTTGATACGCAGTATTTT. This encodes CASSPTSLDTQYF.

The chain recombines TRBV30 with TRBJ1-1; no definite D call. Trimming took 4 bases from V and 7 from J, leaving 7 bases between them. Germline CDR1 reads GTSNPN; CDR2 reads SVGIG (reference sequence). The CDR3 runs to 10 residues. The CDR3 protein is CAWTSHEAFF. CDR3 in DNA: TGTGCCTGGACGAGCCATGAAGCTTTCTTT.

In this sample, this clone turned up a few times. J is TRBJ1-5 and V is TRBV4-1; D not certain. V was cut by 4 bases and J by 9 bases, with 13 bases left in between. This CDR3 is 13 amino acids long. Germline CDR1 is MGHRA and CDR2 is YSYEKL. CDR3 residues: CASSLGASTPQHF. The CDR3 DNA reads TGCGCCAGCAGCCTTGGAGCCAGTACGCCCCAGCATTTT.

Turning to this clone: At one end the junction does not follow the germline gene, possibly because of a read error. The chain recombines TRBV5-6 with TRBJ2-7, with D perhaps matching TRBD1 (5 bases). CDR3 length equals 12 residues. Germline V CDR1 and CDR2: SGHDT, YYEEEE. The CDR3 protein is CASSYRGRVSFF. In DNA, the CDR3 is TGTGCCAGCAGCTACCGAGGCAGGGTCTCGTTCTTC.

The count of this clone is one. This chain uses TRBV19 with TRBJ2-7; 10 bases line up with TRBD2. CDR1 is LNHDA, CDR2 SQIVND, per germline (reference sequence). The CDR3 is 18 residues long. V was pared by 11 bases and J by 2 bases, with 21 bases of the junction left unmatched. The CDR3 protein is CACSRGASGRVAPYEQYF. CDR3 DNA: TGTGCCTGCTCCAGAGGGGCTAGCGGGAGAGTCGCTCCCTACGAGCAGTACTTC.

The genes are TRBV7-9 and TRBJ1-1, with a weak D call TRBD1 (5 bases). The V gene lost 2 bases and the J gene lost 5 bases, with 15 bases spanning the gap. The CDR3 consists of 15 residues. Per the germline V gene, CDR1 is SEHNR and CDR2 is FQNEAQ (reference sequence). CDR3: CASSLWRDLGTEAFF. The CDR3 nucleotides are TGTGCCAGCAGCTTATGGCGGGACCTCGGGACTGAAGCTTTCTTT.

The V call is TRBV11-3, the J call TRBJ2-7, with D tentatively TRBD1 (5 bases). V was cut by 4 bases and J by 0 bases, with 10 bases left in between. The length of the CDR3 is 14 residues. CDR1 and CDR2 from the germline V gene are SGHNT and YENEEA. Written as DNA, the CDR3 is TGTGCCAGCAGCTCGACAGTCACCTCCTACGAGCAGTACTTC. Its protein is CASSSTVTSYEQYF.

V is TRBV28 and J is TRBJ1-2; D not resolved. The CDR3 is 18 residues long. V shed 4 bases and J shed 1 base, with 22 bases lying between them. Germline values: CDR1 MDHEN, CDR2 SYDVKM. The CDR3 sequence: CASSSPGESSAFNYGYTF. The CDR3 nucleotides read TGTGCCAGCAGTTCCCCCGGGGAGTCGAGCGCCTTTAACTATGGCTACACCTTC.

CDR3 loop: CSAKGTSGPLYNEQFF. The DNA for the CDR3 is TGCAGCGCAAAAGGGACTAGCGGACCACTTTACAATGAGCAGTTCTTC. The V and J genes are TRBV29-1 and TRBJ2-1; 11 nucleotides match TRBD2. Unmatched junction bases numbered 12, after V lost 7 bases and J lost 4 bases. The germline gives CDR1 SQVTM, CDR2 ANQGSEA. This CDR3 comprises 16 residues.

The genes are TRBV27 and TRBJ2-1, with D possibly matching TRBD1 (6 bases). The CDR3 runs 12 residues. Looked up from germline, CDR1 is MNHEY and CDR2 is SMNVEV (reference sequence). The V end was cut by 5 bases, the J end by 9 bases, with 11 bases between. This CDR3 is CASSPGTLEQFF. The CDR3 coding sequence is TGTGCCAGCAGTCCGGGGACACTTGAGCAGTTCTTC.

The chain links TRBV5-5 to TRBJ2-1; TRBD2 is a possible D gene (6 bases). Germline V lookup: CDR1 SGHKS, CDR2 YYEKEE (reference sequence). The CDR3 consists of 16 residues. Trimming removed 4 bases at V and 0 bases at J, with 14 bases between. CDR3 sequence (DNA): TGTGCCAGCAGCAGGGACTTTTTAAACTCCTACAATGAGCAGTTCTTC. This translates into CASSRDFLNSYNEQFF.

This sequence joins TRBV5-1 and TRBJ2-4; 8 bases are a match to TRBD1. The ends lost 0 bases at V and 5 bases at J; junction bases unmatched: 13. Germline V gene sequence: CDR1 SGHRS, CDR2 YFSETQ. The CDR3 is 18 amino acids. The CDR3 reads CASSLGQSGGVRENIQYF. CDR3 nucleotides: TGCGCCAGCAGCTTGGGTCAATCAGGGGGCGTAAGGGAAAACATTCAGTACTTC.

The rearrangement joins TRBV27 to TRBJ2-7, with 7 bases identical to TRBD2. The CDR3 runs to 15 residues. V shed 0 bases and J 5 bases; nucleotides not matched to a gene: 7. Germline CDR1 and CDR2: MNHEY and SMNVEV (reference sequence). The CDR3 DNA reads TGTGCCAGCAGTTTATCGTGGGAGGGCCTGAACGAGCAGTACTTC. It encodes CASSLSWEGLNEQYF.

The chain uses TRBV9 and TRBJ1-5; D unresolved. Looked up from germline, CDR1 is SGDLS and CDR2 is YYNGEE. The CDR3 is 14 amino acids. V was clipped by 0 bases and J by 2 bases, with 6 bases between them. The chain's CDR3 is CASSVGGRNQPQHF. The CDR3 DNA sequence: TGTGCCAGCAGCGTAGGAGGGCGCAATCAGCCCCAGCATTTT.

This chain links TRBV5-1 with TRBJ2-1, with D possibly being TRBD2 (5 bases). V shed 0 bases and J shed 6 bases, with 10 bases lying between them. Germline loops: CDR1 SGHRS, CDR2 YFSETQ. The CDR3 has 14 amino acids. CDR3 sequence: CASSLELVGNEQFF. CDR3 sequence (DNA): TGCGCCAGCAGCTTGGAACTAGTGGGCAATGAGCAGTTCTTC.

CDR3 sequence reads: CASSIVGGATLSGANVLTF. The CDR3 region has the DNA TGTGCCAGTAGTATAGTCGGAGGGGCTACCCTCTCTGGGGCCAACGTCCTGACTTTC. The rearrangement joins TRBV19 to TRBJ2-6; D possibly corresponds to TRBD2 (6 bases). Looked up from germline, CDR1 is LNHDA and CDR2 is SQIVND (reference sequence). Deletions cut 1 base from V and 0 bases from J, with 16 bases between. The CDR3 spans 19 residues. Complete variable domain (other parts from reference TRBV19 and TRBJ2-6): DGGITQSPKYLFRKEGQNVTLSCEQNLNHDAMYWYRQDPGQGLRLIYYSQIVNDFQKGDIAEGYSVSREKKESFPLTVTSAQKNPTAFYLCASSIVGGATLSGANVLTFGAGSRLTVL.

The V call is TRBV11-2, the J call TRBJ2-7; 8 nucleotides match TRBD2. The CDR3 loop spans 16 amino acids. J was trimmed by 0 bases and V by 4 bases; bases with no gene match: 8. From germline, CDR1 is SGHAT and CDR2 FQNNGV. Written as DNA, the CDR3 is TGTGCCAGCAGCTCCGGGCGACTAGCGCCCTCCTACGAGCAGTACTTC. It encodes CASSSGRLAPSYEQYF.

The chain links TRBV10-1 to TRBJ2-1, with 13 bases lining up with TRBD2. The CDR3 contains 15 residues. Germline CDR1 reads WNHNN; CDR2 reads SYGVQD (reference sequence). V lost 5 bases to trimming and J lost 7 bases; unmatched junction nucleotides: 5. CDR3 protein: CASSRLAGGANEQFF. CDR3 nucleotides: TGCGCCAGCAGTAGACTAGCGGGAGGAGCGAATGAGCAGTTCTTC.

CDR3 nucleotide sequence: TGTGCCAGCACCATCGGGGCGGGGGCCTACTACGAGCAGTACTTC. It translates to CASTIGAGAYYEQYF. The chain couples TRBV2 to TRBJ2-7; weak D call: TRBD2 (7 bases). The ends were cut back, 7 bases at V and 3 bases at J, with 19 bases in the middle. Germline CDR1 reads SNHLY; CDR2 reads FYNNEI. The CDR3 loop spans 15 amino acids.

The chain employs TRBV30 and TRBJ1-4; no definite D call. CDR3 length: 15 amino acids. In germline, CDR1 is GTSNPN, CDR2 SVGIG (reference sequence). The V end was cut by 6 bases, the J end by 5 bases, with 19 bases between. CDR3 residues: CACTPTGSMNEKLFF. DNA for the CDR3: TGTGCCTGTACTCCCACCGGGTCAATGAATGAAAAACTGTTTTTT.

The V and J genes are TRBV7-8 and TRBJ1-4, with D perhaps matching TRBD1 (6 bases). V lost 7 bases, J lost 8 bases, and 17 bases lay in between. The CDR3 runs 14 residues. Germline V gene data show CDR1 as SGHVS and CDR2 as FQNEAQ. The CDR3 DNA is TGTGCCAGCACGTGGACAGTGTCTGGAGAAAAACTGTTTTTT. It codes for CASTWTVSGEKLFF.

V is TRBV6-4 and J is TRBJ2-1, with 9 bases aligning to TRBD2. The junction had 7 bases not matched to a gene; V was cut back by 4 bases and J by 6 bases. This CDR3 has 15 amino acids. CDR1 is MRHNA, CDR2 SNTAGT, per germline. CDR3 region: CASSVASGKGNEQFF. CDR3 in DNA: TGTGCCAGCAGTGTGGCTAGCGGGAAGGGCAATGAGCAGTTCTTC.